The 28 T cell receptor beta chains below were found in one sample sequenced in a study of neurological immune-mediated disorders. A single record per CDR3 protein comes from TCRdb applying MiXCR to the 5' RACE reads. The repertoire holds over 60,000 distinct CDR3 sequences, with roughly 4.5% as singletons. The sequencing sample was made of PBMCs. The source of these receptors is a woman in her 70s with multiple sclerosis.

This clonotype was seen repeatedly, ten times or more. The V gene is TRBV6-5, the J gene TRBJ2-7; 14 positions match TRBD2. V lost 5 bases to trimming and J lost 3 bases; unmatched junction nucleotides: 3. CDR3 length: 15 residues. Germline V gene lookup returns CDR1 MNHEY and CDR2 SVGAGI. The DNA for the CDR3 is TGTGCCAGCAGTGCTGGGACTAGCGGGAGCTACGAGCAGTACTTC. It codes for CASSAGTSGSYEQYF.

This clonotype has ten or more counts. The J gene is TRBJ1-3, the V gene TRBV29-1; D unresolved. Germline CDR1 and CDR2: SQVTM and ANQGSEA. V was trimmed by 2 bases and J by 0 bases, leaving 5 bases between them. The CDR3 runs to 13 residues. The CDR3 region has the DNA TGCAGCGTTGAACAGAGCTCTGGAAACACCATATATTTT. Encoded protein: CSVEQSSGNTIYF.

This clonotype was seen many times. The chain is built from TRBV10-2 and TRBJ2-2; D remains unclear. The germline V gene has CDR1 WSHSY and CDR2 SAAADI. The CDR3 is 15 amino acids. V lost 0 bases and J 3 bases, leaving 8 bases between the germline ends. The CDR3 spells CASSESGWDTGELFF. CDR3 nucleotide sequence: TGCGCCAGCAGTGAGTCGGGGTGGGACACCGGGGAGCTGTTTTTT.

This clonotype was counted between two and nine times. This sequence joins TRBV6-6 and TRBJ2-5, with D unclear. Trimming removed 6 bases from V and 5 bases from J, with 7 bases in between. CDR3 length: 11 amino acids. From germline, CDR1 is MNHNY and CDR2 SVGAGI (reference sequence). The CDR3 is CASRSWETQYF. The DNA of the CDR3 is TGTGCCAGCAGGAGCTGGGAGACCCAGTACTTC.

This clonotype was counted at least ten times. V usage is TRBV10-3 and J usage is TRBJ1-1, with 10 bases matching TRBD1. The CDR3 extends over 15 amino acids. The V and J ends lost 2 bases and 4 bases, in that order; junction bases with no gene match: 4. Germline assignment: CDR1 ENHRY and CDR2 SYGVKD. CDR3 in amino acids: CAISEAGQGITEAFF. In DNA, the CDR3 is TGTGCCATCAGTGAGGCGGGACAGGGGATCACTGAAGCTTTCTTT.

This clonotype was observed a single time. CDR3 in amino acids: CSARGWADQPQHF. The CDR3 coding sequence is TGCAGTGCTAGAGGATGGGCCGATCAGCCCCAGCATTTT. J is TRBJ1-5 and V is TRBV20-1; D unresolved. Germline loops: CDR1 DFQATT, CDR2 SNEGSKA (reference sequence). Trimming took off 1 base at V and 5 bases at J, with 9 bases between the two ends. This CDR3 is 13 amino acids long.

This clonotype was detected only a few times. The chain has TRBV29-1 and TRBJ1-5; 7 nucleotides agree with TRBD1. This CDR3 spans 14 amino acids. The junction had 11 bases not matched to a gene; V was cut back by 5 bases and J by 7 bases. CDR1 and CDR2 from the germline V gene are SQVTM and ANQGSEA. This CDR3 reads CSVTPGTDGQPQHF. CDR3 DNA sequence: TGCAGCGTTACCCCCGGGACAGATGGACAGCCCCAGCATTTT.

This clonotype was recorded many times. This rearrangement joins TRBV5-1 to TRBJ1-2; a weak D match, TRBD1 (5 bases). Germline values: CDR1 SGHRS, CDR2 YFSETQ. The CDR3 contains 13 residues. Trimming removed 5 bases from V and 0 bases from J, with 8 bases in between. Here the CDR3 DNA reads TGCGCCAGCAGACCGACAGCTAACTATGGCTACACCTTC. This sequence encodes CASRPTANYGYTF.

This clonotype was recorded many times. The chain is built from TRBV6-2 or TRBV6-3 and TRBJ2-2; D perhaps matches TRBD1 (5 bases). With 10 bases removed from V and 2 bases from J, the gap between germline ends came to 14 bases. The germline V gene encodes CDR1 MNHEY and CDR2 SVGEGT. The CDR3 sequence is 14 residues long. The CDR3 region has the DNA TGTGCCACCTCCCCAGGGATCAACACCGGGGAGCTGTTTTTT. Its translation: CATSPGINTGELFF.

This clonotype was detected many times. The CDR3 sequence is CASSMDGRNTIYF. In DNA, the CDR3 is TGTGCCAGCAGTATGGACGGCAGAAACACCATATATTTT. V is TRBV6-5 and J is TRBJ1-3; D uncertain. Germline CDR1 is MNHEY and CDR2 is SVGAGI. Trimming removed 5 bases at V and 5 bases at J, with 10 bases between. The CDR3 length is 13 residues.

A note on this clonotype: The CDR3 ends on some other residue instead of the conserved phenylalanine or tryptophan, so this is likely a read error. This chain connects TRBV6-5 to TRBJ1-4; D not certain. The V gene's germline CDR1 is MNHEY and CDR2 SVGAGI. V dropped 0 bases and J dropped 0 bases, with 5 bases sitting between them. The CDR3 contains 15 residues. CDR3 bases: TGTGCCAGCAGTTACTCGCTGTCAACTAATGAAAAACTGTTTATT. Protein sequence: CASSYSLSTNEKLFI.

At least ten counts were recorded for this clonotype. The V gene is TRBV6-6, the J gene TRBJ2-1, with TRBD2 identical over 8 bases. The germline V gene encodes CDR1 MNHNY and CDR2 SVGAGI (reference sequence). The trim removed 6 bases at V and 8 bases at J, leaving 3 bases unmatched. CDR3 length: 12 residues. The CDR3 loop is CASSYSGDEQFF. As DNA, the CDR3 is TGTGCCAGCAGCTATAGCGGGGATGAGCAGTTCTTC.

This clonotype was counted many times. The chain has TRBV14 and TRBJ2-5; perhaps TRBD1 as D (7 bases). The CDR3 length is 16 residues. Germline V gene lookup returns CDR1 SGHDN and CDR2 FVKESK. V was shortened by 3 bases and J by 9 bases, with 23 bases between the two germline ends. Here the CDR3 reads CASSHRQGFTGEAQYF. In DNA form, the CDR3 reads TGTGCCAGCAGCCACCGACAGGGATTCACAGGGGAGGCCCAGTACTTC.

In its sample, this clonotype was seen a few times. The CDR3 does not close with the conserved phenylalanine or tryptophan, likely indicating a read error. The chain links TRBV6-6 to TRBJ2-1, with TRBD2 matching 8 bases. J gave up 0 bases and V 4 bases, and 8 bases lay outside the gene matches. Germline V lookup: CDR1 MNHNY, CDR2 SVGAGI (reference sequence). The CDR3 spans 17 residues. CDR3 residues: CASSFPPSGSSYNEQFN. The CDR3 DNA follows: TGTGCCAGCAGTTTCCCCCCCAGCGGGAGCTCCTACAATGAGCAGTTCAAC.

This clonotype was observed at least ten times. V and J are TRBV27 and TRBJ1-2, with D perhaps matching TRBD1 (6 bases). The ends were cut back, 2 bases at V and 6 bases at J, with 10 bases in the middle. CDR1 and CDR2 (germline): MNHEY, SMNVEV (reference sequence). The CDR3 totals 13 residues. CDR3 residues: CASSLTGGNGYTF. CDR3 in DNA: TGTGCCAGCAGTTTAACTGGGGGCAATGGCTACACCTTC.

This clonotype was detected ten times or more. The V gene is TRBV10-3, the J gene TRBJ2-7; D is uncertain. Germline V gene data show CDR1 as ENHRY and CDR2 as SYGVKD. V lost 3 bases and J lost 2, with 8 bases in between. The CDR3 runs 13 residues. CDR3 in amino acids: CAISDGSTYEQYF. The CDR3 nucleotides are TGTGCCATCAGTGATGGTAGCACCTACGAGCAGTACTTC.

This clonotype was counted between two and nine times. The genes are TRBV20-1 and TRBJ2-7; the D gene is possibly TRBD2 (6 bases). This CDR3 is built from 14 residues. The germline V gene encodes CDR1 DFQATT and CDR2 SNEGSKA (reference sequence). The ends were cut back, 6 bases at V and 7 bases at J, with 22 bases in the middle. CDR3: CSARLAGGNGEQYF. For the CDR3, the DNA is TGCAGTGCAAGACTTGCCGGGGGTAATGGAGAGCAGTACTTC.

Only a few counts were recorded for this clonotype. The chain employs TRBV7-2 and TRBJ2-3; D ambiguous. V was cut by 4 bases and J by 0 bases, with 14 bases left in between. The germline V gene has CDR1 SGHTA and CDR2 FQGNSA. The CDR3 is 16 amino acids. CDR3 nucleotide sequence: TGTGCCAGCAGCTCCGGGCCCTACCCAAGCACAGATACGCAGTATTTT. Amino acids: CASSSGPYPSTDTQYF.

This clonotype was seen many times. The chain carries TRBV5-1 and TRBJ1-1, with 8 bases identical to TRBD1. The CDR3 consists of 14 residues. Germline lookup yields CDR1 SGHRS and CDR2 YFSETQ. Unmatched junction bases numbered 7, after V lost 4 bases and J lost 5 bases. The CDR3 loop is CASSTDRVGTEAFF. The CDR3 nucleotides read TGCGCCAGCAGCACGGACAGGGTGGGGACTGAAGCTTTCTTT.

This clonotype was detected ten times or more. The chain links TRBV20-1 to TRBJ1-5; TRBD1 matches 7 bases. Trimming took 6 bases from V and 3 from J; bases not matched to a gene: 8. Germline V lookup: CDR1 DFQATT, CDR2 SNEGSKA (reference sequence). This CDR3 is 14 amino acids long. The CDR3 DNA sequence: TGCAGTGCCATAGGACAGGCTACCAATCAGCCCCAGCATTTT. Its protein product is CSAIGQATNQPQHF.

This clonotype was recorded many times. The gene calls are TRBV29-1 and TRBJ1-5; D not resolved. The CDR3 has 13 residues. The germline V gene encodes CDR1 SQVTM and CDR2 ANQGSEA. The V gene lost 4 bases and the J gene lost 0 bases, with 7 bases spanning the gap. CDR3 nucleotides: TGCAGCGTTGTCTGGTATAGCAATCAGCCCCAGCATTTT. Translating gives CSVVWYSNQPQHF.

At least ten counts were recorded for this clonotype. V and J are TRBV28 and TRBJ2-5, with D perhaps TRBD2 (6 bases). Germline V gives CDR1 MDHEN, CDR2 SYDVKM. The length of the CDR3 is 14 residues. V shed 5 bases and J shed 1 base, with 11 bases lying between them. The CDR3, as DNA: TGTGCCAGCAGTCCCGGGAGAGTCCAAGAGACCCAGTACTTC. This gives the protein CASSPGRVQETQYF.

Many counts were recorded for this clonotype. The chain combines TRBV12-3 or TRBV12-4 with TRBJ2-7; possibly TRBD1 for D (5 bases). Trimming left V 5 bases short and J 13 bases short, with 15 bases between. This CDR3 has 11 amino acids. CDR3 coding DNA: TGTGCCAGCAGTCCAGGGTCATTGTTTTACTTC. Protein sequence: CASSPGSLFYF.

This clonotype was counted many times. One junction end does not reproduce the germline sequence, and a read error may be involved. The chain couples TRBV7-7 to TRBJ2-3, with D uncertain. Germline V CDR1 and CDR2: SSHAT, FNYEAQ (reference sequence). The CDR3 contains 16 residues. CDR3 DNA: TGTGCTAGCAGCTCTCAGGCAGCGCCAAGCACAGATACGCAGTATTTT. Its translation: CASSSQAAPSTDTQYF.

This clonotype has ten or more counts. V and J are TRBV10-2 and TRBJ2-2, with D possibly called TRBD1 or TRBD2 (6 bases each). Trimming took off 6 bases at V and 6 bases at J, with 11 bases between the two ends. The CDR3 is 13 residues long. CDR1 is WSHSY, CDR2 SAAADI, per germline. The chain's CDR3 is CASSGGGPGELFF. The CDR3 nucleotides are TGCGCCAGCAGCGGAGGGGGGCCCGGGGAGCTGTTTTTT.

This clonotype was counted many times. This chain uses TRBV18 with TRBJ1-1, with no clear D. CDR3 size: 15 residues. V dropped 2 bases and J dropped 3 bases, with 13 bases sitting between them. Germline loops: CDR1 KGHSH, CDR2 LQKENI. The CDR3 DNA is TGTGCCAGCTCACCAAATGAGGAATGGGACACTGAAGCTTTCTTT. It codes for CASSPNEEWDTEAFF. The full variable domain, completed using reference TRBV18 and TRBJ1-1, is NAGVMQNPRHLVRRRGQEARLRCSPMKGHSHVYWYRQLPEEGLKFMVYLQKENIIDESGMPKERFSAEFPKEGPSILRIQQVVRGDSAAYFCASSPNEEWDTEAFFGQGTRLTVV.

In its sample, this clonotype was seen many times. CDR3 nucleotides: TGTGCCAGCAGCCAAGAGGGGAGAACTGAAGCTTTCTTT. This encodes CASSQEGRTEAFF. The chain combines TRBV3-1 with TRBJ1-1, with D unclear. This CDR3 is 13 amino acids long. The germline CDR1 and CDR2 sequences are LGHDT and YNNKEL (reference sequence). The germline V and J ends were trimmed by 0 bases and 5 bases, with 7 bases remaining between them. Looking up the rest from reference TRBV3-1 and TRBJ1-1 gives the full variable domain: DTAVSQTPKYLVTQMGNDKSIKCEQNLGHDTMYWYKQDSKKFLKIMFSYNNKELIINETVPNRFSPKSPDKAHLNLHINSLELGDSAVYFCASSQEGRTEAFFGQGTRLTVV.

There are many counts of this clonotype. The genes are TRBV10-3 and TRBJ1-5, with D perhaps TRBD1 (5 bases). Between the trimmed V and J ends, which lost 5 bases and 6 bases, there was a span of 11 bases. Germline values: CDR1 ENHRY, CDR2 SYGVKD. The CDR3 is 13 amino acids. The CDR3 nucleotides read TGTGCCATCAGTCCCCTTGGGGGTCAGCCCCAGCATTTT. As protein: CAISPLGGQPQHF.